One and the same sample provided the 2 T cell receptor beta chains below, sequenced in a study of cytomegalovirus exposure and HLA in healthy donors. PCR primers comprised 60 Vbeta and 13 Jbeta primers. Generated by immunoSEQ multiplex PCR, the TCRdb table keeps only in-frame clones and is missing some. This table holds around 120,000 clones, 70% to 80% found once. Sequencing was carried out using PBMCs. The receptors were sampled from a woman in her forties in good health and CMV-seropositive.

The rearrangement uses TRBV9 and TRBJ1-1, with a possible D match to TRBD1 (5 bases). The CDR3 extends over 14 amino acids. Trimming took off 0 bases at V and 3 bases at J, with 9 bases between the two ends. Germline V gene sequence: CDR1 SGDLS, CDR2 YYNGEE. The CDR3 reads CASSVDWGDTEAFF. CDR3 nucleotides: TGTGCCAGCAGCGTAGATTGGGGGGACACTGAAGCTTTCTTT.

CDR3 in DNA: TGTGCCAGCACCCAGGCTAGCGGGGCACACAATACGCAGTATTTT. This sequence encodes CASTQASGAHNTQYF. This sequence joins TRBV9 and TRBJ2-3, with 9 bases that match TRBD2. In germline, CDR1 is SGDLS, CDR2 YYNGEE. J was trimmed by 7 bases and V by 6 bases; bases with no gene match: 12. The length of the CDR3 is 15 residues.